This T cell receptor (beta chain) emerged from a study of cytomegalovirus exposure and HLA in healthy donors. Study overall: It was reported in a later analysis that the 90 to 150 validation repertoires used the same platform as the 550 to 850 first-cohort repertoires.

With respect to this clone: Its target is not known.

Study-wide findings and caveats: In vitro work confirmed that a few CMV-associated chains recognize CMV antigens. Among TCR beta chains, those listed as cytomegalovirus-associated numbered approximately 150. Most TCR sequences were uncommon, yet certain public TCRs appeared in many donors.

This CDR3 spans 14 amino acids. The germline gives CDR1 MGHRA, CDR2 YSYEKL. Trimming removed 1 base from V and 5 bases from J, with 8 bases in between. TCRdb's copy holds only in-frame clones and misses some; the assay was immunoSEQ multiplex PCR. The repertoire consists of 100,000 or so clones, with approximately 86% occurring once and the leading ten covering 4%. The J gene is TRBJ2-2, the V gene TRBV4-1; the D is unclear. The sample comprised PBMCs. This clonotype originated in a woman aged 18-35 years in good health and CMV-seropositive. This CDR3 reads CASSQVGATGELFF. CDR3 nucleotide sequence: TGCGCCAGCAGCCAAGTAGGAGCAACCGGGGAGCTGTTTTTT.